This passage covers 18 T cell receptor beta chains from one sample sequenced in a study of CD8+ T cells in alopecia areata. The sequencing template was cDNA reverse transcribed from extracted RNA. The repertoire was sequenced with immunoSEQ multiplex PCR; TCRdb's copy has only in-frame clones and lacks some. The top ten hold around 0.44% of the sample, which has some 210,000 clones, around three fifths seen once. The source material was CD4+ T cells sorted from blood, sampled at week 0. The receptors come from a human donor with alopecia areata.

J is TRBJ1-2 and V is TRBV7-9; TRBD1 aligns across 9 bases. Germline CDR1 is SEHNR and CDR2 is FQNEAQ (reference sequence). The length of the CDR3 is 15 residues. V was clipped by 3 bases and J by 7 bases; unmatched bases: 9. The CDR3 loop reads CASSLRQGDDRGYTF. CDR3 nucleotides: TGTGCCAGCAGCTTGCGACAGGGGGACGATCGTGGCTACACCTTC.

V gene TRBV15 combines with J gene TRBJ1-5; 8 bases are a match to TRBD1. CDR3 length equals 14 residues. Trimming took 9 bases from V and 0 from J; bases not matched to a gene: 4. CDR1 and CDR2 from the germline V gene are LNHNV and YYDKDF (reference sequence). CDR3 sequence reads: CATRTGNSNQPQHF. The CDR3 DNA reads TGTGCCACGCGGACAGGGAATAGCAATCAGCCCCAGCATTTT.

The rearrangement links TRBV14 to TRBJ1-1, with D possibly being TRBD1 (6 bases). Germline CDR1 and CDR2: SGHDN and FVKESK. V lost 0 bases, J lost 4 bases, and 18 bases lay in between. The CDR3 sequence is 17 residues long. The CDR3 region has the DNA TGTGCCAGCAGCCAAGATTACCAGGGGATGCTAGGCACTGAAGCTTTCTTT. Translation gives CASSQDYQGMLGTEAFF.

The V gene is TRBV7-9, the J gene TRBJ2-7, with 9 bases fitting TRBD1. With V trimmed by 4 bases and J by 9 bases, 13 bases remained unmatched. CDR1 and CDR2 from the germline V gene are SEHNR and FQNEAQ (reference sequence). This CDR3 has 15 residues. CDR3 in DNA: TGTGCCAGCAGCTCGGACAGGGGAGGGCCCAATGGGCAGTACTTC. The encoded protein is CASSSDRGGPNGQYF.

The chain recombines TRBV6-6 with TRBJ1-1; TRBD1 is a possible D gene (5 bases). V was cut by 6 bases and J by 11 bases, with 16 bases left in between. This CDR3 spans 12 amino acids. CDR1 MNHNY and CDR2 SVGAGI come from the germline V gene (reference sequence). The CDR3 bases are TGTGCCAGCAGCAAAGGGGAGGGGACGGCTTTCTTT. Its translation is CASSKGEGTAFF.

This clone was seen only a few times. V gene TRBV7-2 combines with J gene TRBJ1-5; D ambiguous. Germline loops: CDR1 SGHTA, CDR2 FQGNSA. CDR3 length equals 14 residues. Trimming removed 2 bases at V and 2 bases at J, with 7 bases between. This CDR3 is CASSLYGRNQPQHF. DNA for the CDR3: TGTGCCAGCAGCTTATACGGACGCAATCAGCCCCAGCATTTT.

A word on this clone: Other DNA sequences of this sample code for an identical CDR3. The chain has TRBV30 and TRBJ2-3; D unresolved. Germline V gene data show CDR1 as GTSNPN and CDR2 as SVGIG (reference sequence). V was shortened by 0 bases and J by 6 bases, with 4 bases between the two germline ends. CDR3 length: 11 residues. CDR3 coding DNA: TGTGCCTGGAGTGTGTTGGATACGCAGTATTTT. Amino acid sequence: CAWSVLDTQYF.

CDR3 amino acids: CASSSAGASKNIQYF. CDR3 nucleotides: TGTGCCAGCAGCTCCGCCGGGGCTTCCAAAAACATTCAGTACTTC. This chain uses TRBV7-2 with TRBJ2-4; D may be TRBD1 or TRBD2 (5 bases each). The CDR3 spans 15 residues. Germline V gene data show CDR1 as SGHTA and CDR2 as FQGNSA. V was pared by 4 bases and J by 2 bases, with 12 bases between.

Note on this clone: The same CDR3 can be traced to other DNA sequences in this sample. V and J are TRBV9 and TRBJ1-5; no definite D call. The CDR3 is made up of 15 amino acids. CDR1 and CDR2 from the germline V gene are SGDLS and YYNGEE. With 2 bases removed from V and 0 bases from J, the gap between germline ends came to 9 bases. DNA of the CDR3: TGTGCCAGCAGCGTTGAAGGGTCTAGCAATCAGCCCCAGCATTTT. It encodes CASSVEGSSNQPQHF.

This clone was seen repeatedly, ten times or more. This rearrangement joins TRBV7-8 to TRBJ2-3; D gene uncertain. Trimming stripped 6 bases from V and 4 bases from J, with 17 bases between. There are 15 residues in the CDR3. CDR1 is SGHVS and CDR2 is FQNEAQ in the germline V gene. CDR3 sequence reads: CASSSERLVPDTQYF. The CDR3 nucleotides are TGTGCCAGCAGTTCGGAGAGGCTAGTACCAGATACGCAGTATTTT.

The rearrangement links TRBV5-1 to TRBJ1-2; D remains unclear. In germline, CDR1 is SGHRS, CDR2 YFSETQ. Trimming took 0 bases from V and 4 from J, leaving 10 bases between them. This CDR3 region has 14 residues. This CDR3 reads CASSLGEGPYGYTF. The CDR3 bases are TGCGCCAGCAGCTTGGGGGAAGGACCCTATGGCTACACCTTC.

This rearrangement joins TRBV7-2 to TRBJ1-5, with D possibly TRBD1 on 5 matching bases. V was pared by 5 bases and J by 4 bases, with 15 bases between. This CDR3 region has 15 residues. Germline lookup yields CDR1 SGHTA and CDR2 FQGNSA. The CDR3 region is CASSATRGRNQPQHF. As DNA, the CDR3 is TGTGCCAGCAGCGCAACCCGGGGGAGAAATCAGCCCCAGCATTTT.

The chain recombines TRBV30 with TRBJ2-7, with D perhaps matching TRBD1 (6 bases). Germline V gives CDR1 GTSNPN, CDR2 SVGIG (reference sequence). This CDR3 is 15 amino acids long. V lost 2 bases and J lost 0, with 14 bases in between. This CDR3 is CAWSSRQDPSYEQYF. As DNA, the CDR3 is TGTGCCTGGAGTTCGAGACAGGATCCCTCCTACGAGCAGTACTTC.

This clone was recorded a few times. The same CDR3 can be traced to other DNA sequences in this sample. The V and J genes are TRBV29-1 and TRBJ2-4, with a tentative D call TRBD2 (5 bases). This CDR3 comprises 13 residues. In germline, CDR1 is SQVTM, CDR2 ANQGSEA. The V and J ends lost 6 bases and 0 bases respectively, with 9 bases between them. In nucleotides, the CDR3 is TGCAGCGTAGCAGGACTAGCCAAAAACATTCAGTACTTC. Translating gives CSVAGLAKNIQYF.

The rearrangement links TRBV5-1 to TRBJ2-5; 8 bases fit TRBD1. The CDR3 runs to 14 residues. V shed 4 bases and J 4 bases; nucleotides not matched to a gene: 6. Per germline, CDR1 SGHRS and CDR2 YFSETQ. The CDR3 region is CASSLSTGAETQYF. The DNA of the CDR3 is TGCGCCAGCAGCCTTTCGACAGGGGCAGAGACCCAGTACTTC.

This clone was found a few times. The gene calls are TRBV5-6 and TRBJ2-4, with D maybe TRBD1 (6 bases). With 7 bases removed from V and 1 base from J, the gap between germline ends came to 18 bases. The CDR3 is made up of 16 amino acids. Germline loops: CDR1 SGHDT, CDR2 YYEEEE. The chain's CDR3 is CASGLGTSSAKNIQYF. In nucleotides, the CDR3 is TGTGCCAGCGGCCTAGGGACAAGTTCGGCCAAAAACATTCAGTACTTC.

J is TRBJ1-3 and V is TRBV29-1; a weak D match, TRBD1 (6 bases). This CDR3 has 13 residues. V dropped 7 bases and J dropped 4 bases, with 14 bases sitting between them. The germline V gene encodes CDR1 SQVTM and CDR2 ANQGSEA. The chain's CDR3 is CSASGTSGNTIYF. CDR3 in DNA: TGCAGCGCCTCCGGGACATCGGGAAACACCATATATTTT. Full variable domain (remainder filled in from reference TRBV29-1 and TRBJ1-3): SAVISQKPSRDICQRGTSLTIQCQVDSQVTMMFWYRQQPGQSLTLIATANQGSEATYESGFVIDKFPISRPNLTFSTLTVSNMSPEDSSIYLCSASGTSGNTIYFGEGSWLTVV.

This chain uses TRBV6-6 with TRBJ2-7; D is tentatively TRBD1 or TRBD2 (6 bases each). V was shortened by 6 bases and J by 2 bases, with 8 bases between the two germline ends. Germline CDR1 MNHNY, CDR2 SVGAGI (reference sequence). This CDR3 region has 12 residues. The CDR3 sequence: CASSGGPYEQYF. CDR3 sequence (DNA): TGTGCCAGCAGCGGGGGCCCCTACGAGCAGTACTTC.